This T cell receptor beta chain was sequenced for a study of blood T cell repertoires in COVID-19. Study as a whole: The United States, Italy and Spain provided the acute and convalescent COVID-19 samples. PBMCs, B-cell-depleted T cells, or T cells were the source of the cDNA or gDNA that made up the material.

This CDR3 has 13 residues. Per germline, CDR1 SGHTA and CDR2 FQGTGA. Trimming took 2 bases from V and 1 from J, leaving 5 bases between them. Original data processing: Nucleated cell number was recorded as an estimate derived from reference gene primer amplification. TCRdb's copy holds only in-frame clones and misses some; the assay was immunoSEQ multiplex PCR. V, J and clone size were drawn from that table, and D and trimming were deduced from the DNA. The table records under 130,000 clones, 88% of them present only once. The sequencing input was peripheral blood. The J gene is TRBJ2-5, the V gene TRBV7-3, with D uncertain. The TCR comes from a human donor in a cohort sampled during active COVID-19. This CDR3 is CASSLLAQETQYF. The CDR3, as DNA: TGTGCCAGCAGCTTACTGGCCCAAGAGACCCAGTACTTC.